The 31 T cell receptor beta chains reported below all come from one sample, sequenced in a study of cytomegalovirus exposure and HLA in healthy donors. The PCR contained 60 Vbeta and 13 Jbeta primers. Method: immunoSEQ multiplex PCR; TCRdb's copy keeps in-frame clones and lacks some. This table holds about 200,000 clones, around 77% found once. The sequencing sample was made of PBMCs. The receptors shown here come from a woman in her 30s in good health and CMV-seronegative.

J is TRBJ1-4 and V is TRBV5-1, with TRBD1 matching over 9 bases. Germline-derived CDR1 and CDR2 are SGHRS and YFSETQ. The CDR3 totals 15 residues. With 4 bases clipped from V and 9 bases from J, the junction kept 10 bases outside the gene matches. CDR3 sequence (DNA): TGCGCCAGCAGCGGGGGGACAGGGAGTGGAAAAAAACTGTTTTTT. It encodes CASSGGTGSGKKLFF. The whole variable domain, remainder taken from reference TRBV5-1 and TRBJ1-4, is KAGVTQTPRYLIKTRGQQVTLSCSPISGHRSVSWYQQTPGQGLQFLFEYFSETQRNKGNFPGRFSGRQFSNSRSEMNVSTLELGDSALYLCASSGGTGSGKKLFFGSGTQLSVL.

The genes are TRBV6-5 and TRBJ2-5; tentative D call: TRBD2 (7 bases). The J call may be incorrect, as the DNA end agrees better with TRBJ2-7. The length of the CDR3 is 14 residues. Germline loops: CDR1 MNHEY, CDR2 SVGAGI. The CDR3 loop is CASSYGGGPYEQYF. The CDR3 coding sequence is TGTGCCAGCAGTTACGGGGGGGGCCCCTACGAGCAGTACTTC.

The gene calls are TRBV28 and TRBJ1-5, with unresolved D. V lost 5 bases and J 5 bases, leaving 10 bases between the germline ends. The CDR3 totals 13 residues. Germline V lookup: CDR1 MDHEN, CDR2 SYDVKM. Here the CDR3 DNA reads TGTGCCAGCAGTCCTTACGGGGATCAGCCCCAGCATTTT. It specifies CASSPYGDQPQHF.

V usage is TRBV6-1 and J usage is TRBJ1-5; 7 positions match TRBD1. Germline CDR1 MNHNS, CDR2 SASEGT. This CDR3 has 15 residues. The V gene end was trimmed by 8 bases and the J gene end by 2 bases; junction bases not matched to a gene: 9. The CDR3, as DNA: TGTGCCAGCGGTGGGAGGGGGCTCGGCAATCAGCCCCAGCATTTT. It is translated as CASGGRGLGNQPQHF.

The chain has TRBV13 and TRBJ2-2; perhaps TRBD2 as D (5 bases). Germline V gene data show CDR1 as PRHDT and CDR2 as FYEKMQ (reference sequence). CDR3 length equals 14 residues. V was shortened by 5 bases and J by 6 bases, with 13 bases between the two germline ends. As DNA, the CDR3 is TGTGCCAGCAGCCCCCGGACTTCACCCGGGGAGCTGTTTTTT. Its translation is CASSPRTSPGELFF.

The chain combines TRBV11-2 with TRBJ1-1; D not certain. The CDR3 loop spans 12 amino acids. CDR1 and CDR2 from the germline V gene are SGHAT and FQNNGV. Trimming cost V 4 bases and J 8 bases, with 11 bases left between them. This chain's CDR3 is CASSSLREEAFF. The DNA of the CDR3 is TGTGCCAGCAGCTCCCTCCGGGAGGAAGCTTTCTTT.

This sequence joins TRBV11-3 and TRBJ2-2, with D uncertain. Looked up from germline, CDR1 is SGHNT and CDR2 is YENEEA. V lost 4 bases to trimming and J lost 2 bases, with 8 bases between them. The CDR3 is 14 residues long. Here the CDR3 DNA reads TGTGCCAGCAGCTCTATGACAAACACCGGGGAGCTGTTTTTT. Translation gives CASSSMTNTGELFF.

This chain joins TRBV9 and TRBJ2-7; tentative D call: TRBD2 (5 bases). Germline CDR1 SGDLS, CDR2 YYNGEE. V was pared by 7 bases and J by 1 base, with 15 bases between. The CDR3 totals 14 residues. The CDR3 bases are TGTGCCAGCTCCCCCCGGACGGGATCCTACGAGCAGTACTTC. Translating gives CASSPRTGSYEQYF.

The chain has TRBV7-9 and TRBJ1-1; 8 nucleotides align to TRBD1. CDR3 size: 17 residues. Trimming took 7 bases from V and 4 from J; bases not matched to a gene: 17. The V gene's germline CDR1 is SEHNR and CDR2 FQNEAQ (reference sequence). In DNA, the CDR3 is TGTGCCAGCACCTATCCTAGCGGACAGGGCTTGGGCACTGAAGCTTTCTTT. This encodes CASTYPSGQGLGTEAFF.

This chain joins TRBV21-1 and TRBJ2-1; TRBD1, the table's D call, was not compared with the DNA. TRBV21-1 counts as a pseudogene. The CDR3 totals 17 residues. The DNA of the CDR3 is TGTGCCAGCAGCAAAGCGCTTAACAGGGCCCTTATGGATGAGCAGTTCTTC. This codes for CASSKALNRALMDEQFF.

The J gene is TRBJ2-7, the V gene TRBV2, with TRBD1 identical over 7 bases. In germline, CDR1 is SNHLY, CDR2 FYNNEI. With 8 bases clipped from V and 2 bases from J, the junction kept 6 bases outside the gene matches. The CDR3 loop spans 13 amino acids. The CDR3 loop reads CASLRDSTYEQYF. CDR3 DNA sequence: TGTGCCAGCCTTCGGGACAGCACCTACGAGCAGTACTTC.

The rearrangement links TRBV2 to TRBJ1-4, with 10 bases that match TRBD1. This CDR3 comprises 17 residues. Germline CDR1 and CDR2: SNHLY and FYNNEI. J was trimmed by 2 bases and V by 4 bases; bases with no gene match: 7. Written as DNA, the CDR3 is TGTGCCAGCAGTGGGGGGACAGGGGTTTGGACTAATGAAAAACTGTTTTTT. It translates to CASSGGTGVWTNEKLFF.

This sequence joins TRBV4-1 and TRBJ2-3; 8 bases align to TRBD2. Unmatched junction bases numbered 7, after V lost 4 bases and J lost 1 base. The CDR3 is made up of 16 amino acids. The germline V gene encodes CDR1 MGHRA and CDR2 YSYEKL. CDR3 in DNA: TGCGCCAGCAGCCTTGGGGTAGCGGGACGCACAGATACGCAGTATTTT. It translates to CASSLGVAGRTDTQYF.

This clone was seen more than once but under ten times. The chain joins TRBV4-2 to TRBJ2-2, with 10 bases identical to TRBD2. The germline V gene has CDR1 LGHNA and CDR2 YNFKEQ. This CDR3 contains 18 residues. Trimming took 9 bases from V and 0 from J; bases not matched to a gene: 13. This CDR3 is CASFWRLAGHPNTGELFF. The CDR3 coding sequence is TGTGCCAGTTTCTGGAGACTAGCGGGCCACCCGAACACCGGGGAGCTGTTTTTT.

V is TRBV6-6 and J is TRBJ1-1, with D maybe TRBD1 (6 bases). Trimming pared 7 bases from V and 7 bases from J, leaving 13 bases between. The CDR3 has 12 residues. Looked up from germline, CDR1 is MNHNY and CDR2 is SVGAGI (reference sequence). The CDR3 nucleotides are TGTGCCAGCAAACTCGACAGGTTTGAAGCTTTCTTT. Its translation is CASKLDRFEAFF.

To note about this clone: An end of the junction differs from the germline gene, which may be a read error. The chain combines TRBV7-7 with TRBJ2-2; 9 bases fit TRBD1. Germline V gives CDR1 SSHAT, CDR2 FNYEAQ (reference sequence). The length of the CDR3 is 15 residues. In DNA form, the CDR3 reads TGTGCTAGCAGCCCGGACAGGGGGAACACCGGGGAGCTGTTTTTT. It codes for CASSPDRGNTGELFF. Variable domain in full (rest from reference TRBV7-7 and TRBJ2-2): GAGVSQSPRYKVTKRGQDVTLRCDPISSHATLYWYQQALGQGPEFLTYFNYEAQPDKSGLPSDRFSAERPEGSISTLTIQRTEQRDSAMYRCASSPDRGNTGELFFGEGSRLTVL.

The chain combines TRBV13 with TRBJ2-1; tentatively, D is TRBD2 (5 bases). Germline CDR1 PRHDT, CDR2 FYEKMQ (reference sequence). The CDR3 runs 15 residues. The V and J ends lost 6 bases and 7 bases respectively, with 19 bases between them. CDR3 sequence (DNA): TGTGCCAGCAGTTCCCCCGGGAAGCGAGAAAATGAGCAGTTCTTC. This gives the protein CASSSPGKRENEQFF.

The chain recombines TRBV25-1 with TRBJ1-1; D gene unclear. Germline CDR1 MGHDK, CDR2 SYGVNS. The germline V and J ends were trimmed by 2 bases and 0 bases, with 4 bases remaining between them. CDR3 length equals 13 residues. CDR3 region: CASSELMNTEAFF. The CDR3 DNA reads TGTGCCAGCAGTGAACTTATGAACACTGAAGCTTTCTTT.

This clone was counted only a few times. The chain uses TRBV5-6 and TRBJ1-1; 11 positions match TRBD1. Trimming took 4 bases from V and 4 from J; bases not matched to a gene: 6. The length of the CDR3 is 15 residues. In germline, CDR1 is SGHDT, CDR2 YYEEEE. CDR3: CASSGTGGLSTEAFF. CDR3 in DNA: TGTGCCAGCAGCGGGACAGGGGGTTTGAGCACTGAAGCTTTCTTT.

CDR3 DNA sequence: TGTGCCAGCAGCAAAGGACATAACTATGGCTACACCTTC. Its protein is CASSKGHNYGYTF. V usage is TRBV21-1 and J usage is TRBJ1-2; the table calls TRBD1, which could not be checked here. TRBV21-1 is assigned pseudogene status. The CDR3 runs 13 residues.

The chain employs TRBV30 and TRBJ2-7; 8 nucleotides match TRBD1. The V segment lost 1 base and the J segment 2 bases; nucleotides outside the gene matches: 7. The CDR3 has 15 amino acids. Germline assignment: CDR1 GTSNPN and CDR2 SVGIG (reference sequence). CDR3 bases: TGTGCCTGGAGTGAGCGACAGGGGCATCCCTACGAGCAGTACTTC. Translation gives CAWSERQGHPYEQYF.

The chain employs TRBV19 and TRBJ2-3; 10 bases match TRBD2. The junction had 5 bases not matched to a gene; V was cut back by 3 bases and J by 2 bases. This CDR3 is built from 16 residues. The V gene's germline CDR1 is LNHDA and CDR2 SQIVND (reference sequence). The DNA for the CDR3 is TGTGCCAGTAGTATTACTAGCGGGGAACCCACAGATACGCAGTATTTT. The encoded protein is CASSITSGEPTDTQYF. Supplemented by reference TRBV19 and TRBJ2-3, the full variable domain reads DGGITQSPKYLFRKEGQNVTLSCEQNLNHDAMYWYRQDPGQGLRLIYYSQIVNDFQKGDIAEGYSVSREKKESFPLTVTSAQKNPTAFYLCASSITSGEPTDTQYFGPGTRLTVL.

This chain links TRBV15 with TRBJ2-2; a possible D gene is TRBD2 (5 bases). Trimming took 6 bases from V and 6 from J, leaving 17 bases between them. Germline CDR1 LNHNV, CDR2 YYDKDF (reference sequence). The CDR3 consists of 15 residues. CDR3 sequence: CATRRKLVVSGELFF. For the CDR3, the DNA is TGTGCCACCAGGAGGAAACTAGTTGTGTCCGGGGAGCTGTTTTTT.

This clone has a single count. This rearrangement joins TRBV7-9 to TRBJ2-5, with D perhaps TRBD1 (6 bases). This CDR3 has 15 residues. The germline V gene encodes CDR1 SEHNR and CDR2 FQNEAQ (reference sequence). V lost 5 bases, J lost 5 bases, and 18 bases lay in between. The CDR3 region has the DNA TGTGCCAGCAGCCATCCGGGACATCATAGGGAGACCCAGTACTTC. It codes for CASSHPGHHRETQYF.

V and J are TRBV27 and TRBJ2-1, with D possibly matching TRBD2 (6 bases). The CDR3 totals 14 residues. The V end was cut by 3 bases, the J end by 5 bases, with 11 bases between. CDR1 and CDR2 from the germline V gene are MNHEY and SMNVEV (reference sequence). CDR3 bases: TGTGCCAGCAGTTTGGGACTGGCTGACAATGAGCAGTTCTTC. Protein product: CASSLGLADNEQFF.

The CDR3 DNA follows: TGTGCCAGCAGTGAAGTAACAGGCAATCAGCCCCAGCATTTT. Translation gives CASSEVTGNQPQHF. The chain recombines TRBV6-1 with TRBJ1-5; D uncertain. V lost 1 base to trimming and J lost 2 bases, with 6 bases between them. CDR3 length: 14 amino acids. CDR1 is MNHNS and CDR2 is SASEGT in the germline V gene.

This clone was detected only a few times. CDR3 sequence reads: CASSWLAERTDTQYF. Here the CDR3 DNA reads TGTGCCAGCAGTTGGCTAGCTGAGAGGACAGATACGCAGTATTTT. The chain links TRBV6-5 to TRBJ2-3, with D possibly TRBD2 on 5 matching bases. Per germline, CDR1 MNHEY and CDR2 SVGAGI. The V gene lost 4 bases and the J gene lost 3 bases, with 14 bases spanning the gap. The CDR3 length is 15 residues.

The genes are TRBV11-2 and TRBJ2-7, with D hard to call. Germline values: CDR1 SGHAT, CDR2 FQNNGV. The CDR3 consists of 13 residues. V lost 2 bases to trimming and J lost 2 bases, with 7 bases between them. The CDR3 here is CASSLRQPYEQYF. The CDR3 region has the DNA TGTGCCAGCAGCTTAAGACAACCCTACGAGCAGTACTTC. The entire variable domain, with the rest obtained from reference TRBV11-2 and TRBJ2-7, is as follows: EAGVAQSPRYKIIEKRQSVAFWCNPISGHATLYWYQQILGQGPKLLIQFQNNGVVDDSQLPKDRFSAERLKGVDSTLKIQPAKLEDSAVYLCASSLRQPYEQYFGPGTRLTVT.

The chain carries TRBV27 and TRBJ2-7; tentative D call: TRBD2 (6 bases). The CDR3 length is 14 residues. V was shortened by 5 bases and J by 7 bases, with 18 bases between the two germline ends. Germline values: CDR1 MNHEY, CDR2 SMNVEV (reference sequence). CDR3 amino acids: CASSNLGTWGEQYF. CDR3 DNA: TGTGCCAGCAGTAACCTTGGGACTTGGGGTGAGCAGTACTTC.

This clone was picked up a small number of times. The chain uses TRBV2 and TRBJ2-7, with TRBD1 matching over 7 bases. The trim removed 5 bases at V and 7 bases at J, leaving 8 bases unmatched. Germline V gene lookup returns CDR1 SNHLY and CDR2 FYNNEI. This CDR3 comprises 13 residues. CDR3 bases: TGTGCCAGCAGTCGATTGTCGGACAGGGAGCAGTACTTC. It encodes CASSRLSDREQYF.

The chain links TRBV4-1 to TRBJ1-2; TRBD1 is a possible D gene (6 bases). V was shortened by 1 base and J by 6 bases, with 15 bases between the two germline ends. The CDR3 contains 15 residues. Germline V lookup: CDR1 MGHRA, CDR2 YSYEKL. The CDR3 nucleotides are TGCGCCAGCAGCCAAGTAGAACAGGGACGAAATGGCTACACCTTC. It is translated as CASSQVEQGRNGYTF.